The rows below give T cell receptor beta chains drawn from one sample of a study of blood T cell repertoires in COVID-19. Assay used: immunoSEQ multiplex PCR; TCRdb lists only in-frame clones, some missing. The sample carries 300,000 to 450,000 clones, 85% recorded once. The specimen sequenced was peripheral blood. All receptors derive from a woman younger than 30 with acute or convalescent COVID-19. CDR3s include the opening cysteine and the closing phenylalanine or tryptophan. D genes are given only for firm matches. Part of the rows lack a size; the others show once, few, many or a class for expanded clones.

TRBJ1-3,-,TRBD1,TRBV9,TGTGCCAGCAGCGTAGGTTCCAGGGGGCCTGGAAACACCATATATTTT,CASSVGSRGPGNTIYF
TRBJ2-7,-,TRBD1,TRBV7-9,TGTGCCAGCAGCTTAGCCCCGATTAGACAGGGCGGGGAGCAGTACTTC,CASSLAPIRQGGEQYF
TRBJ1-4,-,-,TRBV30,TGTGCCTGGAGTGTAAGCTTTACTAATGAAAAACTGTTTTTT,CAWSVSFTNEKLFF
TRBJ1-5,once,-,TRBV6-1,TGTGCCAGCAGTGAATTTTGGTCGGGGGTGGGCAATCAGCCCCAGCATTTT,CASSEFWSGVGNQPQHF
TRBJ2-7,-,-,TRBV7-3,TGTGCCAGCAGCCCGAGCGGTGGCTACGAGCAGTACTTC,CASSPSGGYEQYF
TRBJ2-5,-,TRBD1,TRBV10-3,TGTGCCATCAGTGAGTCCCGCGGACAGGCCCAGTACTTC,CAISESRGQAQYF
TRBJ1-1,-,-,TRBV13,TGTGCCAGCAGCTTAACACAGGGTGTGAACACTGAAGCTTTCTTT,CASSLTQGVNTEAFF
TRBJ1-3,-,TRBD1,TRBV2,TGTGCCAGCAGTGAAGCGACAGGGTTAGGGAACACCATATATTTT,CASSEATGLGNTIYF
TRBJ1-5,-,-,TRBV10-3,TGTGCCATCAGTGATGGCACGAAACGTCAGCCCCAGCATTTT,CAISDGTKRQPQHF
TRBJ2-3,-,-,TRBV5-4,TGTGCCAGCAGCTGGCGGCGGACTAACCCCACAGATACGCAGTATTTT,CASSWRRTNPTDTQYF
TRBJ2-1,-,TRBD2,TRBV7-3,TGTGCCAGCAGCCCCACTAGCGGGGGGGGGAATGAGCAGTTCTTC,CASSPTSGGGNEQFF
TRBJ1-1,-,-,TRBV7-9,TGTGCCAGCAGCCCTTGGGGGGGGCATACTGAAGCTTTCTTT,CASSPWGGHTEAFF
TRBJ1-1,once,-,TRBV28,TGTGCCAGCCAGGGGATGAGGGATGAAGCTTTCTTT,CASQGMRDEAFF
TRBJ2-1,-,TRBD2,TRBV5-1,TGCGCCAGCAGCCCCGGACTAGCCGATGAGCAGTTCTTC,CASSPGLADEQFF
TRBJ1-3,-,-,TRBV28,TGTGCCAGCAGTTTACAGGGTTTTATCTACTCTGGAAACACCATATATTTT,CASSLQGFIYSGNTIYF
TRBJ1-6,-,-,TRBV27,TGTGCCAGCAGTTTACTTGGACAGTCTAATTCACCCCTCCACTTT,CASSLLGQSNSPLHF
TRBJ2-5,-,-,TRBV25-1,TGTGCCAGCAGTGAGACAGTTACGCAAGAGACCCAGTACTTC,CASSETVTQETQYF
TRBJ2-5,-,TRBD2,TRBV2,TGTGCCAGCAGTGAACTAGCGGACTCCAACCAAGAGACCCAGTACTTC,CASSELADSNQETQYF
TRBJ1-4,-,TRBD1,TRBV28,TGTGCCAGCAGTTTAATGGACAGGAACGAAAAACTGTTTTTT,CASSLMDRNEKLFF
TRBJ2-1,few,-,TRBV10-3,TGTGCCATCGACGGGGGAGGCGATGAGCAGTTCTTC,CAIDGGGDEQFF
TRBJ1-4,-,TRBD1,TRBV28,TGTGCCAGCAGTTTAAACAGGGGGAATTATGAAAAACTGTTTTTT,CASSLNRGNYEKLFF
TRBJ2-1,few,-,TRBV5-4,TGTGCCAGCAGCTCCTGGACAGACAATGAGCAGTTCTTC,CASSSWTDNEQFF
TRBJ2-7,-,-,TRBV3-1/TRBV3-2,TGTGCCAGCAGCCTCTGGACACTTTCCTACGAGCAGTACTTC,CASSLWTLSYEQYF
TRBJ1-4,-,-,TRBV5-5,TGTGCCAGCAGCTTCGGCGGGAATGAAAAACTGTTTTTT,CASSFGGNEKLFF
TRBJ2-1,-,-,TRBV9,TGTGCCAGCAGCGTAGACAGGGAAGACAATGAGCAGTTCTTC,CASSVDREDNEQFF
TRBJ2-3,-,-,TRBV13,TGTGCCAGCAGCTTAGGCCTCGCGGACACAGATACGCAGTATTTT,CASSLGLADTDTQYF
TRBJ1-4,-,-,TRBV24-1,TGTGCCACCAGTGATCCGGACGGGGGTAATGAAAAACTGTTTTTT,CATSDPDGGNEKLFF
TRBJ2-7,-,TRBD2,TRBV29-1,TGCAGCGTCTCAGAGGCTAGCGGAGCCTACGAGCAGTACTTC,CSVSEASGAYEQYF
TRBJ1-6,-,-,TRBV6-5,TGTGCCAGCCCCGGGATCACTGACAATTCACCCCTCCACTTT,CASPGITDNSPLHF
TRBJ2-2,-,-,TRBV9,TGTGCCAGCAGCGTTCAACAGGGGAACACCGGGGAGCTGTTTTTT,CASSVQQGNTGELFF
TRBJ1-2,-,-,TRBV19,TGTGCCAGTGGAAACAGGAATGGCTACACCTTC,CASGNRNGYTF
TRBJ1-3,few,-,TRBV9,TGTGCCAGCAGCGTAGGAGGGACATGGGGAAACACCATATATTTT,CASSVGGTWGNTIYF
TRBJ2-7,-,TRBD2,TRBV5-6,TGTGCCAGCAGCTTAAGCGGGGAAACCGGCTGGGGGGGTGAGCAGTACTTC,CASSLSGETGWGGEQYF
TRBJ2-7,-,TRBD2,TRBV28,TGTGCCAGCAGCCTGACTAGCGGGGACTCCTACGAGCAGTACTTC,CASSLTSGDSYEQYF